A selection of T cell receptor beta chains follows, all from one sample in a study of technical replicates of blood from a few donors. Repertoires were generated with immunoSEQ multiplex PCR, while TCRdb's copy carries only in-frame clones and drops some. The sample includes around 71,000 clones, roughly 92% seen only once; the top ten take 0.41%. The sample consisted of T cells isolated from PBMCs. These receptor sequences come from a human donor in good health. Both conserved end residues are trimmed from each CDR3. The order of the fields is V gene, J gene, clone size, CDR3 protein. Size values are once, few and many counts, or a class for expanded clones, and some rows have none.

TRBV7-9	TRBJ1-5	NA	ASSLDSGVRQPQH
TRBV25-1	TRBJ1-5	NA	ASSSGQGNQPQH
TRBV10-3	TRBJ1-5	NA	AIRRQGDSNQPQH
TRBV27	TRBJ2-1	NA	ASSLRDRGNEQF
TRBV5-6	TRBJ2-3	NA	ASRLLSGSTDTQY
TRBV7-2	TRBJ2-2	NA	ASSPEGRSGTGELF
TRBV29-1	TRBJ1-2	NA	SVVGGVNYGYT
TRBV11-2	TRBJ2-1	NA	ASTFGGYSSYNEQF
TRBV28	TRBJ2-7	NA	ASSFPSPYEQY
TRBV19	TRBJ2-7	NA	ASSIGLAREQY
TRBV29-1	TRBJ2-1	NA	SVEASGRIGNDEQF
TRBV7-2	TRBJ2-7	NA	ASSLGPSSYEQY
TRBV21-1	TRBJ1-1	once	ASSTVVATHCTEAF
TRBV25-1	TRBJ2-3	NA	ASSEYKREATDTQY
TRBV4-1	TRBJ2-1	NA	ASSQVFYAGVHF
TRBV10-3	TRBJ1-2	NA	AISDPQVNYGYT
TRBV18	TRBJ2-5	NA	ASSTSGRGETQY
TRBV30	TRBJ1-2	NA	AWSVPPGNYGYT
TRBV7-2	TRBJ2-7	once	ASSLRLAGAGGQY
TRBV5-4	TRBJ1-2	NA	ASTTDRSPYGYT
TRBV5-1	TRBJ2-1	NA	ASSSRRVVDEQF
TRBV7-9	TRBJ2-5	NA	ASSPLGRGETQY
TRBV27	TRBJ2-1	NA	ASSLSTSGSYNEQF
TRBV7-8	TRBJ1-4	once	ASSLGTGGEKLF
TRBV2	TRBJ2-3	NA	ASYTRVRQY
TRBV9	TRBJ2-7	NA	ASSVDGGANEQY
TRBV30	TRBJ2-5	NA	AWTAGVRIPNQETQY
TRBV7-9	TRBJ2-3	NA	ASSRGTDTQY
TRBV5-1	TRBJ1-1	NA	ASSPTGNTEAF
TRBV28	TRBJ2-3	NA	ASSTGVDTQY
TRBV27	TRBJ2-3	NA	ASSPTGFHTQY
TRBV5-4	TRBJ2-1	NA	ASSLVLAGSYNEQF
TRBV6-5	TRBJ2-1	NA	ASSYSGGSYNEQF
TRBV11-3	TRBJ1-1	NA	ASRGKGSMNTEAF
TRBV7-8	TRBJ2-3	NA	ASSPAAAGGLTDTQY
TRBV13	TRBJ2-6	once	ASSFSGQGAPGANVLT
TRBV2	TRBJ2-3	NA	ASKEQGATDTQY
TRBV15	TRBJ2-7	NA	ATSRTGDEQY
TRBV5-1	TRBJ2-7	NA	ASSLAGDLRAQY
TRBV7-2	TRBJ1-2	NA	ASSSGQVSGYT
TRBV7-9	TRBJ1-2	NA	ASSPVGYT
TRBV15	TRBJ1-1	NA	ATSRINTEAF